This T cell receptor beta chain originates from a study of shared clonotypes between healthy human individuals (dated by TCRdb to 2020 to 2021). Turning to the overall study: A couple of women and a few men aged 18 to 49 years were included in the cohort. To increase sequencing depth and limit assay-specific biases, TCR repertoire library preparation and sequencing were carried out by different laboratories using diverse techniques. To estimate repertoire size and how much clonotype sharing occurs between individuals, the study deeply sequenced the blood TCR repertoires of five or six healthy adults. Each donor's leukapheresis produced roughly between about 0.9 and 9.5 billion PBMCs. For each donor, three plates each were used for CD4 naive and CD4 memory, two plates were used for CD8 naive, and one plate was used for CD8 memory.

Using the deep immunoSEQ assay, TCR CDR3 regions were amplified from genomic DNA by multiplex PCR. Extracted genomic DNA from each cell subset was distributed evenly across all wells of several immunoSEQ 96-well plates, and each plate was treated as a replicate. Each replicate PCR for sorted subsets received about 220 ng genomic DNA, equal to roughly 30,000 T cell genomes. Purified libraries were quantified with a Qubit 3.0 fluorometer, sized on a Bioanalyzer 2100, and re-quantified with the KAPA Library Quantification kit. A separate single-read 150-cycle Illumina NextSeq 550 flow cell was used to sequence each immunoSEQ 96-well plate. As for the original processing: Because the immunoSEQ output held only junctional sequences and lacked quality scores, the filtering could not match the filtering applied to full-length reads. To assign V/J genes and CDR3, sequences were annotated using PyIR, a Python wrapper for IgBLAST v1.9, with IMGT germline references. Any read was removed if the V/J assignment was weak (E-value above 1e-6), the CDR3 was missing, or the read contained stop codons, out-of-frame junctions, or ambiguous translated residues. V3J clonotypes were defined as sequences sharing the same inferred V gene, J gene, and CDR3 amino acid sequence. Percentage overlap between repertoires was computed as shared unique clonotypes divided by the size of the smaller repertoire. Richness of each repertoire was evaluated using RTK rarefaction, the Chao1 estimator, and Recon v2.1 estimates of unobserved clonotypes. OLGA was used to compute generation probabilities for all TCRbeta clonotypes that the gDNA method yielded from several donors. TCRdb took this table from immuneACCESS and kept in-frame rearrangements with V and J called. Such tables lack part of the clones; where checked against another copy, unresolved V genes explain under half of the gap, and the rest is unexplained. V and J calls and clone size are copied from that table; D and trimming were computed from the DNA. The sample records over a million clones, 70% to 80% of which are singletons. The ten biggest clones cover 0.55% to 0.7% of the sample.

Healthy HIV-negative adults with no recently reported acute infections or vaccinations were included as donors. All donors were Caucasian adults living in Nashville, Tennessee, USA. Magnetic negative selection was used to enrich CD4+ T cells, after which naive cells were positively selected on CD45RA and the negative fraction became the memory subset. After blood collection by leukapheresis, PBMCs were isolated using Ficoll-Histopaque density gradient centrifugation and then cryopreserved in the vapor phase of liquid nitrogen. Analytical flow cytometry was used to check the purity and quantity of every magnetically sorted T cell population. From each sorted fraction, genomic DNA was isolated and quantified by UV absorbance on a Nanodrop 2000c. In this sample, this clone turned up once. What antigen it recognizes has not been identified. Base qualities were left out, and no much larger clone turns up one base away.

The junction carries 21 bases between V and J, which are trimmed by 3 bases and 6 bases respectively. The CDR3 runs 16 residues from the cysteine to the phenylalanine. CDR3 DNA only is kept here, 48 bases in frame from base 1. CDR1 WSHSY and CDR2 SAAADI were looked up in the germline V gene. What the research found in general, with its limitations: Compared with non-shared clonotypes, clonotypes shared by all four sorted-subset donors had higher generation probabilities. Even with the large sequencing depth, rarefaction of the sorted-subset datasets indicated that sequencing was incomplete. Because the study included only a small number of donors, the genetic and exposure-history diversity represented was limited. Based on pairwise subsampling, the degree of clonotype sharing among donors was expected to be affected by sequencing depth. Estimated clonotype richness was generally larger for naive than for memory subsets. When four donors were compared, the shared fraction of clonotypes was 5% to 6.5% for naive CD4, 3.5% to 4% for naive CD8, 2% to 2.5% for memory CD4, and 0.35% to 0.5% for memory CD8. Sampling was limited to blood, and TCR repertoires in tissue likely differ from TCR repertoires in blood.

The chain employs TRBV10-2 and TRBJ2-7, with TRBD2 tentatively as D gene (5 bases match). The material sequenced was memory CD4+ T cells from PBMCs. The intended sense of this specimen's cell subset or site label: CD45RA-negative fraction. The sequence was obtained from a man between 18 and 29 years old in good health. Some clones in this sample may be carry-over from other donors' samples. In nucleotide form, the sequence is TGCGCCAGCAGTGATCGTAGGCGGGCCCCGTATTTCGAGCAGTACTTC. Its protein reads: CASSDRRRAPYFEQYF.